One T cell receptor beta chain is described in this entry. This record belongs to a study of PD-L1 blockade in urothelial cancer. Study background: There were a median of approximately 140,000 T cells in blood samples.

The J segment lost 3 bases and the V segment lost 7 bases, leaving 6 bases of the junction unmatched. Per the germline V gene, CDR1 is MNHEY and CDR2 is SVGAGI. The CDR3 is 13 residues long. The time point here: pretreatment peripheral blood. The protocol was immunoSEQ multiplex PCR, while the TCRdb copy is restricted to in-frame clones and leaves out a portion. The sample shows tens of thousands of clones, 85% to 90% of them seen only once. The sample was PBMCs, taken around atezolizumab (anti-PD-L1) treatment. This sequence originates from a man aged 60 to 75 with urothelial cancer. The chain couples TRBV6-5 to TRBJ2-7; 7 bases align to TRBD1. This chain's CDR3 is CASTQHRGYEQYF. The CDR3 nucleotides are TGTGCCAGCACCCAGCACAGGGGCTACGAGCAGTACTTC.